This entry is about one T cell receptor (beta chain). The antigen this receptor binds is unknown. No base-level quality is on record; no much larger clone is a single base apart. Spanning cysteine to phenylalanine, the CDR3 consists of 13 amino acids. Kept here is only the CDR3 DNA, which spans 39 bases and is read in frame from base 1. Between the V and J ends, shortened by 0 bases and 3 bases respectively, the junction contains 6 bases. From the germline V gene (reference sequence), CDR1 is DFQATT and CDR2 is SNEGSKA. Every donor was a healthy Caucasian. The twin cohort consisted of three pairs of female monozygotic twins, all aged 18 to 29 years. Positive isolation kits from Invitrogen were used to isolate CD4+ and CD8+ T cell populations. These data are taken from a study of identical twins (dated by TCRdb to about 2016). With regard to the full study: The study deep-sequenced TCR alpha and beta repertoires from monozygotic twins, unrelated adults of various ages and cord blood to test whether fetal clonotypes persist. To rule out contamination, the twin experiments were replicated at different times with different library preparation protocols. Results and caveats for the whole study, not just this receptor: Because the same donors could not be followed over many years, conclusions were based on cross-sectional statistical analysis. A weaker excess of twin sharing was found in beta out-of-frame sequences because the signal-to-noise ratio was lowered by fewer shared sequences. Zero-insertion analyses could be partly confounded by invariant T cells such as MAIT and iNKT, though diverse VJ usage argued against such confounding for most clonotypes. Abundant cord blood beta clonotypes carried fewer insertions; young adult naive repertoires showed a weaker similar trend, while memory repertoires showed none. Out-of-frame TCR alpha sequences shared between twins showed an excess of low generation-probability sequences compared with coincidental sharing between unrelated individuals. Recombination models systematically underestimated out-of-frame TCR alpha sharing in monozygotic twins but agreed with sharing between unrelated individuals.

The library was obtained by 5' RACE. The sequencing machine was an Illumina HiSeq 2000. A universal primer binding site was added through template switching, and the final cDNA carried a unique molecular identifier so that TCR cDNA molecules could be counted accurately. Specific primers in the conserved constant-segment region were used to synthesize first-strand cDNA for TCR alpha and beta chains. To control for contamination, every cDNA library carried two barcodes: a SMART-Mk sample barcode plus Illumina barcodes. TruSeq adapter sequences along with Illumina sample barcodes were introduced in two successive PCR steps. The Illumina HiSeq platform was used with custom primers to sequence TCR alpha and beta cDNA libraries. As for the original processing: Raw reads were processed with MiGEC to extract unique molecular identifiers, and MiXCR was used to determine CDR3 positions. Recombination models were inferred per individual with the repgenHMM and IGoR tools using an EM algorithm. The tcR package in R was used for shared clonotype analysis, with sharing normalized by the product of cloneset sizes. Out-of-frame nonproductive sequences were analyzed to study raw recombination free of thymic and clonal selection effects. Clones were called with MiXCR by TCRdb after fastp trimmed the public reads at Q25, and only in-frame beta chains were retained. For every CDR3 protein sequence, its rows merge into one entry that carries the most common genes and DNA. The V and J calls and clone size are TCRdb's, not the authors'. Present in this sample are some 440,000 distinct CDR3 sequences, 24% of which were seen just once. About 2.7% of the sample rests with the top ten.

These same records also appear under a second study, on T cells expressing NK-cell markers. As the second publication notes: TCR beta-chain repertoires were profiled in sorted CD3+CD56+NKG2C+, CD3+CD56+NKG2C- and CD3+CD56-NKG2C+ T-cell subsets from several donors. Among the eight sequenced donors, only one was HCMV-seronegative, while the other seven were HCMV-seropositive. In several experiments an anti-gammadeltaTCR antibody was added to restrict sorting to alphabetaTCR-expressing T cells. In roughly six donors, the dominant CD3+CD56+NKG2C+ clonotypes ranked among the top 10 CD8+ clonotypes, making up roughly 1.0-8% of CD8+ T cells. Those dominant clonotypes were again the most abundant among CD3+CD56-NKG2C+ cells in a handful of donors, at roughly 28.3-60.1%. Whether the expanded NKG2C-expressing T cell clones were specific for HCMV antigens was left unclear. The study sequenced eight donors, all healthy volunteers chosen at random: three men and five women. HCMV-specific IgG was detected in serum with a commercial ELISA kit to determine HCMV serostatus. MIGEC handled demultiplexing of the reads and grouping by UMI, while MiTCR was used to assemble and quantify clonotypes. Only TCR cDNA sequences supported by at least two reads were kept to exclude erroneous sequences. The tcR package was used for downstream repertoire analysis, and clonotypes were matched between fractions using CDR3 nucleotide sequence together with V segment. VDJmatch was used to annotate antigen specificity against VDJdb, with one amino acid substitution in CDR3 permitted.

The source material was CD4+ T cells sorted from blood. The sequence derives from a woman younger than 30 in good health. The receptor chain draws on TRBV20-1 and TRBJ1-5, with the D gene call left open. The DNA sequence is given as TGCAGTGCTAGAGAGCGGGCCAATCAGCCCCAGCATTTT. Its amino acids are CSARERANQPQHF.